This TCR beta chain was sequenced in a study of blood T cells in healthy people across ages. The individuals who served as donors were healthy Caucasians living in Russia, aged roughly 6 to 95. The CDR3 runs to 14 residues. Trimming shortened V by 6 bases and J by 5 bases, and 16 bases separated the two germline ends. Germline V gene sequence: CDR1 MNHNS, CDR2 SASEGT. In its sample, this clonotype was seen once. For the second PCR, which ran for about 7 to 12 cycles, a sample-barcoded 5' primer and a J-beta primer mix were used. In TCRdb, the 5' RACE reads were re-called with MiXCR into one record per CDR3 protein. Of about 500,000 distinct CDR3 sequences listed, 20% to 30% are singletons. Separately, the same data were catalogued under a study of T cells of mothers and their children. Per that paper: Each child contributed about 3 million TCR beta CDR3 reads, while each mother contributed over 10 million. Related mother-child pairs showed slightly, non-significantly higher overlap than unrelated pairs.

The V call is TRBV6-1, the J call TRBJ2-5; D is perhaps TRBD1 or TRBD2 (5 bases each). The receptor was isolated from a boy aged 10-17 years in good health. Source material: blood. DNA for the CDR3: TGTGCCAGCAGCGAGGGGACGAGGTGGGAGACCCAGTACTTC. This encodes CASSEGTRWETQYF.